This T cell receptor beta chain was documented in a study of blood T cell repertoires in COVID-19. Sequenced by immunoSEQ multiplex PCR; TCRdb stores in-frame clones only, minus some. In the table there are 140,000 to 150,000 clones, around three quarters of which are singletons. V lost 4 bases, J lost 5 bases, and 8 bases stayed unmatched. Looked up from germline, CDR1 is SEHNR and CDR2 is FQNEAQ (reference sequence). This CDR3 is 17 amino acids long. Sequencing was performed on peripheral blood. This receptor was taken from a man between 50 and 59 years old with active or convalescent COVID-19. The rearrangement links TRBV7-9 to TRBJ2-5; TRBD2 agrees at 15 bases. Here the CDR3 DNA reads TGTGCCAGCAGCTCGGGACTAGCGGGAGGTAATAGGGAGACCCAGTACTTC. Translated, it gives CASSSGLAGGNRETQYF.